The clone carrying this T cell receptor (beta chain) has a handful of counts. The antigen remains undetermined. V was shortened by 4 bases and J by 4 bases, with 13 bases between the two germline ends. This CDR3 is built from 14 residues. The germline CDR1 and CDR2 sequences are MDHEN and SYDVKM. The data stem from a study of blood T cells in healthy people across ages. The wider study: Per every two T cells, about one barcoded beta molecule was captured by template switching. Whole-study results and caveats: A roughly linear fall in TCR beta diversity per million T cells was seen with increasing age.

A second about 6 to 12 cycle PCR used barcoded and J-beta primers. Every cDNA molecule bore a tag from a template-switch adaptor containing 12 random nucleotides. MiXCR, applied by TCRdb to the 5' RACE reads, yields one record per CDR3 protein. The sample includes around 1.5 million distinct CDR3 sequences, approximately 42% of them seen just once. The specimen sequenced was blood. This sequence was found in a woman aged 18 to 35 in good health. The genes are TRBV28 and TRBJ1-2, with D perhaps matching TRBD1 (6 bases). CDR3 bases: TGTGCCAGCAGTTCAGGGGCCGCGTCCTATGGCTACACCTTC. Protein: CASSSGAASYGYTF.